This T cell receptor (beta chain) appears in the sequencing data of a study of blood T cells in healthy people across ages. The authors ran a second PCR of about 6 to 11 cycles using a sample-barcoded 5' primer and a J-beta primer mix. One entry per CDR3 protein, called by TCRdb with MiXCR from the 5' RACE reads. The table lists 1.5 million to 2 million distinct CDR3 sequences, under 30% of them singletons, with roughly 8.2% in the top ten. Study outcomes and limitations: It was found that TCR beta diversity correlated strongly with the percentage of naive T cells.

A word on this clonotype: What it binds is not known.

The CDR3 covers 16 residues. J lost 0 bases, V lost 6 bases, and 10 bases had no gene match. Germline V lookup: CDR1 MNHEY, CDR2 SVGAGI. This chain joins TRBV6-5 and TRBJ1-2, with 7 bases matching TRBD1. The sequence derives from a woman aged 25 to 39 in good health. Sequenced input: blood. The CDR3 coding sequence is TGTGCCAGCAGACGGGACAGTTGGGTCACTAACTATGGCTACACCTTC. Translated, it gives CASRRDSWVTNYGYTF.